Below, 21 T cell receptor beta chains from the same sample are listed, as sequenced in a study of T-cell memory formation after mild COVID-19. TCRdb reprocessed the 5' RACE reads with MiXCR, giving one entry per CDR3 protein. Of around 320,000 distinct CDR3 sequences in the sample, roughly a fifth were seen once. The material sequenced was PBMCs or a T cell subset sorted from them (not recorded which). The receptors come from a man younger than 30 who had mild COVID-19 (a few samples of this study predate the infection). Cell type and time point are not known.

This chain's CDR3 is CASSPSRDPITEAFF. As DNA, the CDR3 is TGTGCCAGCTCACCAAGCAGGGATCCGATTACTGAAGCTTTCTTT. The gene calls are TRBV18 and TRBJ1-1; TRBD1 is a possible D gene (5 bases). CDR1 is KGHSH and CDR2 is LQKENI in the germline V gene. The CDR3 runs to 15 residues. V was clipped by 2 bases and J by 5 bases, with 15 bases between them.

This clonotype was observed a handful of times. The chain uses TRBV5-4 and TRBJ1-6; no reliable D call. V dropped 4 bases and J dropped 10 bases, with 12 bases sitting between them. This CDR3 comprises 13 residues. Germline lookup yields CDR1 SGHNT and CDR2 YYREEE (reference sequence). This chain's CDR3 is CASSPRTGSPLHF. The DNA for the CDR3 is TGTGCCAGCAGCCCGCGGACGGGATCACCCCTCCACTTT. Drawing the rest from reference TRBV5-4 and TRBJ1-6, the complete variable domain is ETGVTQSPTHLIKTRGQQVTLRCSSQSGHNTVSWYQQALGQGPQFIFQYYREEENGRGNFPPRFSGLQFPNYSSELNVNALELDDSALYLCASSPRTGSPLHFGNGTRLTVT.

The sample holds a few counts of this clonotype. The chain joins TRBV29-1 to TRBJ2-2; unclear D gene. This CDR3 contains 12 residues. In germline, CDR1 is SQVTM, CDR2 ANQGSEA. Trimming took off 5 bases at V and 5 bases at J, with 9 bases between the two ends. For the CDR3, the DNA is TGCAGCGTTTTCACCGGGACCGGGGAGCTGTTTTTT. It is translated as CSVFTGTGELFF.

The chain joins TRBV30 to TRBJ2-2; no firm D call. V lost 4 bases and J 4 bases, leaving 7 bases between the germline ends. This CDR3 contains 12 residues. Per the germline V gene, CDR1 is GTSNPN and CDR2 is SVGIG (reference sequence). The CDR3 loop is CAWIIGTGELFF. The CDR3 nucleotides are TGTGCCTGGATTATAGGCACCGGGGAGCTGTTTTTT.

The chain is built from TRBV11-2 and TRBJ2-3, with 9 bases lining up with TRBD2. Trimming at V came to 7 bases and at J to 3 bases, leaving 11 bases not matched to a gene. Per the germline V gene, CDR1 is SGHAT and CDR2 is FQNNGV. The length of the CDR3 is 16 residues. For the CDR3, the DNA is TGTGCCAGCACCTCCCCGGGCGGGGGGGTGACAGATACGCAGTATTTT. Its translation is CASTSPGGGVTDTQYF.

The J gene is TRBJ1-2, the V gene TRBV5-1; a possible D gene is TRBD1 (5 bases). Trimming left V 4 bases short and J 3 bases short, with 13 bases between. CDR3 length: 14 residues. Germline V gene data show CDR1 as SGHRS and CDR2 as YFSETQ. The CDR3 DNA sequence: TGCGCCAGCAGCCCGGCGGGGGGGTACTATGGCTACACCTTC. Amino acids: CASSPAGGYYGYTF.

Only a few counts were recorded for this clonotype. The chain uses TRBV5-1 and TRBJ2-1; D is unresolved. The CDR3 is made up of 14 amino acids. CDR1 and CDR2 (germline): SGHRS, YFSETQ. Trimming left V 2 bases short and J 0 bases short, with 6 bases between. DNA for the CDR3: TGCGCCAGCAGCTTTGGCAACTCCTACAATGAGCAGTTCTTC. This encodes CASSFGNSYNEQFF.

The genes are TRBV3-1 and TRBJ2-5; 8 bases agree with TRBD2. CDR1 and CDR2 from the germline V gene are LGHDT and YNNKEL (reference sequence). The trim removed 1 base at V and 2 bases at J, leaving 9 bases unmatched. CDR3 size: 17 residues. In DNA, the CDR3 is TGTGCCAGCAGCCAAGGGATTGACCCGGGGGGGCAAGAGACCCAGTACTTC. It codes for CASSQGIDPGGQETQYF.

There are many counts of this clonotype. The chain carries TRBV7-9 and TRBJ1-1; tentative D call: TRBD1 (6 bases). Looked up from germline, CDR1 is SEHNR and CDR2 is FQNEAQ (reference sequence). The V end was cut by 6 bases, the J end by 5 bases, with 19 bases between. The CDR3 loop spans 15 amino acids. The CDR3 is CASRPKDRLGTEAFF. The CDR3 nucleotides are TGTGCCAGCAGGCCTAAGGACAGACTTGGGACTGAAGCTTTCTTT.

V is TRBV7-8 and J is TRBJ2-2; TRBD2 matches 9 bases. V lost 5 bases to trimming and J lost 2 bases; unmatched junction nucleotides: 15. CDR1 is SGHVS and CDR2 is FQNEAQ in the germline V gene. This CDR3 is built from 19 residues. The DNA of the CDR3 is TGTGCCAGCAGCGCCCGGGGGGTAGCGGGGGTCGGAAACACCGGGGAGCTGTTTTTT. It codes for CASSARGVAGVGNTGELFF.

This chain links TRBV19 with TRBJ1-5; possibly TRBD1 for D (6 bases). CDR1 is LNHDA and CDR2 is SQIVND in the germline V gene (reference sequence). The germline V and J ends were trimmed by 10 bases and 6 bases, with 13 bases remaining between them. The CDR3 is 12 residues long. The CDR3 DNA follows: TGTGCCACCAGAGAGGGGGGTCAGCCCCAGCATTTT. Residues: CATREGGQPQHF.

This chain uses TRBV7-3 with TRBJ2-6; D is unclear. Trimming pared 1 base from V and 4 bases from J, leaving 8 bases between. From germline, CDR1 is SGHTA and CDR2 FQGTGA. The CDR3 length is 15 residues. CDR3 coding DNA: TGTGCCAGCAGCTTAAGGCCAGCCGGGGCCAACGTCCTGACTTTC. This encodes CASSLRPAGANVLTF.

The V and J genes are TRBV7-2 and TRBJ1-5, with D hard to call. Germline-derived CDR1 and CDR2 are SGHTA and FQGNSA. The V end lost 6 bases, the J end lost 8 bases, and 17 bases lay between the germline ends. The CDR3 loop spans 14 amino acids. CDR3 bases: TGTGCCAGCAGTCGGGAAGGTGGGATCGAGCCCCAGCATTTT. This encodes CASSREGGIEPQHF.

The J gene is TRBJ2-3, the V gene TRBV7-2; possibly TRBD2 for D (6 bases). CDR3 length: 14 amino acids. The V and J ends lost 3 bases and 2 bases respectively, with 9 bases between them. The V gene's germline CDR1 is SGHTA and CDR2 FQGNSA. DNA of the CDR3: TGTGCCAGCAGCTTGCGGGACTTCACAGATACGCAGTATTTT. Amino acid sequence: CASSLRDFTDTQYF.

The table lists this clonotype with many counts. The V and J genes are TRBV5-1 and TRBJ1-5; TRBD1 aligns across 7 bases. This CDR3 region has 14 residues. Germline V lookup: CDR1 SGHRS, CDR2 YFSETQ. Trimming cost V 5 bases and J 6 bases; bases outside gene matches: 8. CDR3 nucleotides: TGCGCCAGCAGAACCGACAGGGAGGCTCAGCCCCAGCATTTT. It is translated as CASRTDREAQPQHF.

CDR3 DNA: TGTGCCAGCGATCAAGGACAGGGCCCATTCCAGCCCCAGCATTTT. It is translated as CASDQGQGPFQPQHF. The V gene is TRBV12-3 or TRBV12-4, the J gene TRBJ1-5; 8 bases are a match to TRBD1. The CDR3 consists of 15 residues. J lost 7 bases, V lost 8 bases, and 13 bases had no gene match.

This clonotype occurred a few times. This chain uses TRBV6-2 or TRBV6-3 with TRBJ2-4; no clear D gene. V dropped 8 bases and J dropped 9 bases, with 17 bases sitting between them. The CDR3 has 13 amino acids. CDR1 is MNHEY, CDR2 SVGEGT, per germline. The CDR3 DNA reads as TGTGCCAGCTCCCCGGTTGGGAATGGCATTCAGTACTTC. This codes for CASSPVGNGIQYF.

This chain uses TRBV4-3 with TRBJ1-1; D is undetermined. Deletions cut 0 bases from V and 3 bases from J, with 11 bases between. The V gene's germline CDR1 is LGHNA and CDR2 YSLEER. The CDR3 runs to 15 residues. The CDR3 is CASSQDYSRDTEAFF. CDR3 coding DNA: TGCGCCAGCAGCCAAGATTATTCCCGTGACACTGAAGCTTTCTTT.

This clonotype has just a few counts. J is TRBJ2-7 and V is TRBV11-1; TRBD1 matches 9 bases. The V and J ends lost 5 bases and 5 bases, in that order; junction bases with no gene match: 4. Germline CDR1 SGHAT, CDR2 FQDESV (reference sequence). The CDR3 loop spans 13 amino acids. In DNA, the CDR3 is TGTGCCAGCAGCCGGGACAGGGTGCACGAGCAGTACTTC. As protein: CASSRDRVHEQYF.

The chain links TRBV5-5 to TRBJ2-2; D gene unclear. The CDR3 has 15 residues. In germline, CDR1 is SGHKS, CDR2 YYEKEE (reference sequence). V was pared by 0 bases and J by 4 bases, with 10 bases between. This chain's CDR3 is CASSLEAVLTGELFF. The CDR3 DNA reads as TGTGCCAGCAGCTTGGAGGCGGTTCTCACCGGGGAGCTGTTTTTT.

The CDR3 sequence is CASSLEGEMVYGYTF. CDR3 DNA sequence: TGTGCCAGCAGCCTTGAAGGGGAGATGGTCTATGGCTACACCTTC. The rearrangement joins TRBV7-9 to TRBJ1-2, with D perhaps TRBD1 (5 bases). The germline gives CDR1 SEHNR, CDR2 FQNEAQ (reference sequence). The CDR3 extends over 15 amino acids. The V gene lost 5 bases and the J gene lost 4 bases, with 17 bases spanning the gap.